These T cell receptor beta chains were read from a single sample in a study of cytomegalovirus exposure and HLA in healthy donors. Measured with immunoSEQ multiplex PCR; TCRdb has only the in-frame clones, and not every one. The table has some 50,000 clones, over 85% seen once. The sequencing sample was made of PBMCs. Source of these receptors: a woman between 18 and 30 years old in good health and CMV-seronegative. The CDR3 runs from the conserved cysteine through the conserved F or W. A D gene is named only where the DNA matches it firmly. Not every row has a clone size; where given, it reads once, few, many or a size class.

D,J,size,V,DNA,CDR3
-,TRBJ2-2,-,TRBV10-3,TGTGCCAATTCATTACAGGGTCAGGACACCGGGGAGCTGTTTTTT,CANSLQGQDTGELFF
TRBD1,TRBJ1-5,-,TRBV27,TGTGCCGGACGTGACAGGGTTTATAGCAATCAGCCCCAGCATTTT,CAGRDRVYSNQPQHF
-,TRBJ2-1,-,TRBV7-3,TGTGCCAGCAGCTTATCCGTCAGCTCCTACAATGAGCAGTTCTTC,CASSLSVSSYNEQFF
-,TRBJ2-2,-,TRBV12-5,TGTGCTAGTGGCCTCCCTTCCGACACCGGGGAGCTGTTTTTT,CASGLPSDTGELFF
TRBD1,TRBJ1-1,-,TRBV27,TGTGCCAGCAGTGCCTGGACAGGTGGGGAAGCTTTCTTT,CASSAWTGGEAFF
-,TRBJ1-6,-,TRBV5-6,TGTGCCAGCAGCTTGGCGAATTCACCCCTCCACTTT,CASSLANSPLHF
-,TRBJ2-3,once,TRBV7-2,TGTGCCAGCAGCGGCCCCAATGATAATACGCAGTATTTT,CASSGPNDNTQYF
TRBD1,TRBJ2-7,-,TRBV5-1,TGCGCCAGCAGCATACAAAGACAGGGGGCCCCAACGTACTTC,CASSIQRQGAPTYF
TRBD2,TRBJ2-1,-,TRBV4-1,TGCGCCAGCAGCCACCTTGGGACTAGCGAAAATGAGCAGTTCTTC,CASSHLGTSENEQFF
TRBD1,TRBJ1-2,-,TRBV19,TGTGCCAGTAGTACGCCCGGGACAGTCTATGGCTACACCTTC,CASSTPGTVYGYTF
-,TRBJ1-1,-,TRBV6-5,TGTGCCAGCTCCGGGAACACTGAAGCTTTCTTT,CASSGNTEAFF
TRBD1,TRBJ1-1,-,TRBV6-1,TGTGCCAGCAGTGAGACAGGGGGGAGGGCTGAAGCTTTCTTT,CASSETGGRAEAFF
-,TRBJ2-7,-,TRBV10-3,TGTGCCATCAGTGTTGGCGGGTCCTACGAGCAGTACTTC,CAISVGGSYEQYF
TRBD2,TRBJ2-3,-,TRBV6-5,TGTGCCAGCAGTTACTCGGGACTAGCGGGAACCGATACGCAGTATTTT,CASSYSGLAGTDTQYF
TRBD1,TRBJ1-2,-,TRBV5-4,TGTGCCAGCAGCGTGAGGGACAGAAGGTCCTACACCTTC,CASSVRDRRSYTF
-,TRBJ1-2,-,TRBV9,TGTGCCAGCAGCGTAAGGACAGACCGCCTGGACTACACCTTC,CASSVRTDRLDYTF
TRBD1,TRBJ1-2,-,TRBV19,TGTGCCAGTAGCGTTCCCCGGCCGGGGACAGGGACGAACTATGGCTACACCTTC,CASSVPRPGTGTNYGYTF
TRBD1,TRBJ1-5,-,TRBV19,TGTGCCAGTAGCGGGACAGGGGTGCGTAATCAGCCCCAGCATTTT,CASSGTGVRNQPQHF
TRBD2,TRBJ2-3,-,TRBV5-4,TGTGCCAGCAGCTTAAGGACTAGCGGGAGCACAGATACGCAGTATTTT,CASSLRTSGSTDTQYF
-,TRBJ2-5,-,TRBV19,TGTGCCAGTAGTATAGACCTCGAAGAGACCCAGTACTTC,CASSIDLEETQYF
-,TRBJ2-5,-,TRBV20-1,TGCAGTGACTCCCAAGAGACCCAGTACTTC,CSDSQETQYF
-,TRBJ2-1,-,TRBV4-3,TGCGCCAGCAGCCAAGTAGAGAGCTCCTACAATGAGCAGTTCTTC,CASSQVESSYNEQFF
-,TRBJ2-5,once,TRBV7-6,TGTGCCAGCAGCTTAGCGCGAGCAGAAGGAGGGGAGACCCAGTACTTC,CASSLARAEGGETQYF
-,TRBJ1-5,-,TRBV27,TGTGCCAGCAGTCCCCAGGGAAGTCAGCCCCAGCATTTT,CASSPQGSQPQHF
TRBD1,TRBJ2-1,-,TRBV5-8,TGTGCCAGCAGCTTCATGCAGGGGGCTATGAATGAGCAGTTCTTC,CASSFMQGAMNEQFF
-,TRBJ1-1,-,TRBV18,TGTGCCAGCTCTACGACAGTCTACACTGAAGCTTTCTTT,CASSTTVYTEAFF
TRBD2,TRBJ2-7,-,TRBV7-2,TGTGCCAGCAGCTTAGGATTAGCGGGTTCTGGTAGGGAGCAGTACTTC,CASSLGLAGSGREQYF
-,TRBJ2-3,-,TRBV18,TGTGCCAGCTCACCATCGGGACTGGGAAGAAGAGAAGGTACGCAGTATTTT,CASSPSGLGRREGTQYF